This TCR beta chain is drawn from a study of cytomegalovirus exposure and HLA in healthy donors. Study results and limitations: In a later analysis, at a false discovery rate of 0.05, roughly 17,000 TCR beta sequences were associated with HLA alleles. TCR beta sequences reportedly predicted most subjects' HLA-A and HLA-B alleles accurately.

J lost 14 bases, V lost 4 bases, and 6 bases had no gene match. The germline gives CDR1 SGHRS, CDR2 YFSETQ. The CDR3 totals 12 residues. Notes on this clone: Its cognate antigen is unknown.

It was with 60 Vbeta and 13 Jbeta primers that the PCR ran. Libraries were prepared by immunoSEQ multiplex PCR; TCRdb keeps only in-frame clonotypes and omits some of them. This table has about 170,000 clones, 80% to 85% appearing once. Sequenced material: PBMCs. This sequence joins TRBV5-1 and TRBJ2-4; 10 nucleotides agree with TRBD2. The receptor was derived from a boy between 2 and 10 years old in good health and CMV-seronegative. The CDR3 spells CASSGPAGGKYF. In DNA form, the CDR3 reads TGCGCCAGCAGCGGGCCAGCGGGGGGGAAGTACTTC.